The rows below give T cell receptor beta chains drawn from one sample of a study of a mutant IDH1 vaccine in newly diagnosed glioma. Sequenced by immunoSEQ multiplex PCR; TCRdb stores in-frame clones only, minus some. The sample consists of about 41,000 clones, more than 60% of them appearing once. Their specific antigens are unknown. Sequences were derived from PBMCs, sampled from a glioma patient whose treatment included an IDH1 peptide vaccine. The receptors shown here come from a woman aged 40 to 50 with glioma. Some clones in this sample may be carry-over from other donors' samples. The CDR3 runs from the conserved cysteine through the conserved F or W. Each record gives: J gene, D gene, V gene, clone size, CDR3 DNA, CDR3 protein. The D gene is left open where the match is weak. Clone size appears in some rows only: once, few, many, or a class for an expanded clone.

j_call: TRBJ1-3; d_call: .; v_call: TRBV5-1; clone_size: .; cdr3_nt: TGCGCCAGCAGCTCCGGACTGATCTCTGGAAACACCATATATTTT; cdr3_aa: CASSSGLISGNTIYF
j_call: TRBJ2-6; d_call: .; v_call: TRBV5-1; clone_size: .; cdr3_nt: TGCGCCAGCAGCTTGTCACCTCTCGGGGGGGCCAACGTCCTGACTTTC; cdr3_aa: CASSLSPLGGANVLTF
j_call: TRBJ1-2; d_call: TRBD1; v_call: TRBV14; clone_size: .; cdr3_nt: TGTGCCAGCAGCCAAATCGACAGGGCCTATGGCTACACCTTC; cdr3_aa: CASSQIDRAYGYTF
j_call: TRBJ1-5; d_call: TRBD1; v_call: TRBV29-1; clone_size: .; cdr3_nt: TGCAGCGCCGGGACAGGGGGCGCCGGCCAGCCCCAGCATTTT; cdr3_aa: CSAGTGGAGQPQHF
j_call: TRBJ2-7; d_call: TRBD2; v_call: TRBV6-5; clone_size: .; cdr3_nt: TGTGCCAGCAGTCCCTCGGGAGGGGGCTCCTACGAGCAGTACTTC; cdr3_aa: CASSPSGGGSYEQYF
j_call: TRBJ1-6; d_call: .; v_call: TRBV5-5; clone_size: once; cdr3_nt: TGTGCCAGCAGCTTTGTCGGTGGCAGCTCCTATAATTCACCCCTCCACTTT; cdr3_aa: CASSFVGGSSYNSPLHF
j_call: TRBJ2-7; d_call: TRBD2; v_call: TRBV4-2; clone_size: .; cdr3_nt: TGTGCCAGCAGCCAAGAGGAGCGGGGGGCCGCCAAGCAGTACTTC; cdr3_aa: CASSQEERGAAKQYF
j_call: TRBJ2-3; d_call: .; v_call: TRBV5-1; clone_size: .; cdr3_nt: TGCGCCAGCCGCGGTTCAGATACGCAGTATTTT; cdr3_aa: CASRGSDTQYF
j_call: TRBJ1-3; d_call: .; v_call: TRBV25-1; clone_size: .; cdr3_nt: TGTGCCAGCAGTGACCGGACGGTCGACTCTGGAAACACCATATATTTT; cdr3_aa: CASSDRTVDSGNTIYF
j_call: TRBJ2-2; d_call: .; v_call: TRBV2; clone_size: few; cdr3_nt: TGTGCCAGCAAGGTGGAGGCCTTAACCACCGGGGAGCTGTTTTTT; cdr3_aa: CASKVEALTTGELFF
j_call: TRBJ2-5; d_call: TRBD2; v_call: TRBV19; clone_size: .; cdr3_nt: TGTGCCAGTAGTAAGCGGGGACTAGAGACCCAGTACTTC; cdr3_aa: CASSKRGLETQYF
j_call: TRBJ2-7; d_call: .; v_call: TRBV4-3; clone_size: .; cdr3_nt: TGCGCCAGCAGCGAAAACCAGGGGTCCTCCTACGAGCAGTACTTC; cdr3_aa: CASSENQGSSYEQYF
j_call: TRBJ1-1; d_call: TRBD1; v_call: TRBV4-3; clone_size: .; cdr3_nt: TGCGCCAGCAGCCCCAGGGGGGGGGACACTGAAGCTTTCTTT; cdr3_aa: CASSPRGGDTEAFF
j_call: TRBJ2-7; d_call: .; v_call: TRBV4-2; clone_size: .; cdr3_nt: TGTGCCAGCAGCCCGACCCTAGCTTACGAGCAGTACTTC; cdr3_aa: CASSPTLAYEQYF
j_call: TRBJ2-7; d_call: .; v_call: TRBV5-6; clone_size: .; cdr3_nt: TGTGCCAGCATCCGACCGGGGACGGACGAGCAGTACTTC; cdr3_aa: CASIRPGTDEQYF
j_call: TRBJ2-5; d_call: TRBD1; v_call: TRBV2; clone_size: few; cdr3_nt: TGTGCCAGCGGACGGGACAGAAAGTTGGAGACCCAGTACTTC; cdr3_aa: CASGRDRKLETQYF
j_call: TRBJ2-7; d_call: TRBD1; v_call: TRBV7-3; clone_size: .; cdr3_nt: TGTGCCAGCAGCTCAGTATTCGGGACAGTGACCTACGAGCAGTACTTC; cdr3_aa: CASSSVFGTVTYEQYF
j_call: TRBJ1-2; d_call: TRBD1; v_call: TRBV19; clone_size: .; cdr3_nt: TGTGCCAGTAGAGTCCGAACAGGGGATGGCTACACCTTC; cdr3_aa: CASRVRTGDGYTF
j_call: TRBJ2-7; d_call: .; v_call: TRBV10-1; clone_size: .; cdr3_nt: TGCGCCAGTCTAGACCCGACCACCTACGAGCAGTACTTC; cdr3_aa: CASLDPTTYEQYF
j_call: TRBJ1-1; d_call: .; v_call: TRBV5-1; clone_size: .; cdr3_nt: TGCGCCAGCAGCTTGCAGAGAATCAACACTGAAGCTTTCTTT; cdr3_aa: CASSLQRINTEAFF
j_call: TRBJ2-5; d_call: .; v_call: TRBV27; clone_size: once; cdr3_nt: TGTGCCAGCATTCATCCCGCGGGGACCCAGTACTTC; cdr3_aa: CASIHPAGTQYF
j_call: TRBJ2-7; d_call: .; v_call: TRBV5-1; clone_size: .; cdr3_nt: TGCGCCAGCGGATTACAGGGCGGTTTGGGAGAGCAGTACTTC; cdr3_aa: CASGLQGGLGEQYF